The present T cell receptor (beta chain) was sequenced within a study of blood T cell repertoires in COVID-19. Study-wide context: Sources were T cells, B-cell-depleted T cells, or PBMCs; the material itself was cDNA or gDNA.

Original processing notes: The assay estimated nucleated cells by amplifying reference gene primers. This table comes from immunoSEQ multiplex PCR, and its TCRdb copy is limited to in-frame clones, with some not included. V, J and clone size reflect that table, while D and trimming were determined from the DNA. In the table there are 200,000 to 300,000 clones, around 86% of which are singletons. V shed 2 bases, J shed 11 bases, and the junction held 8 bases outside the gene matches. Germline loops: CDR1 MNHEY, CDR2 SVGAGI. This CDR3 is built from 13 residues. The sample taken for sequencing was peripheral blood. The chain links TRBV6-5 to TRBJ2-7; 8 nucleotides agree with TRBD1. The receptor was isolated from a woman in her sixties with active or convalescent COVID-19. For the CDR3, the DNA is TGTGCCAGCAGTTACCCCCGGGACAGGAGGGAGTACTTC. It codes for CASSYPRDRREYF.